This T cell receptor beta chain derives from a study of tumor-infiltrating lymphocytes in glioblastoma multiforme. Study results and caveats: No surface-marker sorting into functional T cell subtypes was done.

TCRB libraries came from RNA via three nested multiplex PCR rounds. Unique molecular identifiers were not described for the libraries. TCRdb re-called the multiplex PCR reads through MiXCR, storing one row per CDR3 protein. The table has approximately 13,000 distinct CDR3 sequences, roughly 70% seen once. As concerns this clonotype: The antigen remains unidentified.

The length of the CDR3 is 12 residues. Trimming left V 5 bases short and J 4 bases short, with 8 bases between. Germline V CDR1 and CDR2: MNHEY, SVGEGT. V is TRBV6-2 or TRBV6-3 and J is TRBJ2-5, with D possibly matching TRBD1 (5 bases). This sequence was found in a male donor with glioblastoma. The sequencing sample was made of brain tumor tissue. The CDR3 DNA reads as TGTGCCAGCAGTAGGGGTGGAGAGACCCAGTACTTC. Residues: CASSRGGETQYF.